Listed here are 27 T cell receptor beta chains from one sample, sequenced in a study of blood T cells in healthy people across ages. Alongside a J-beta primer mix, a sample-barcoded 5' primer served in a second PCR lasting about 7 to 11 cycles. TCRdb processed the 5' RACE reads anew with MiXCR; each CDR3 protein has one entry. The sample consists of about 510,000 distinct CDR3 sequences, about 26% of them appearing once. Another study also made use of these data, one on T cells of mothers and their children.

The sample taken for sequencing was blood. The receptors shown here come from a boy younger than 10 in good health.

The V and J genes are TRBV20-1 and TRBJ2-7; D gene uncertain. V was shortened by 0 bases and J by 0 bases, with 12 bases between the two germline ends. Germline V gene sequence: CDR1 DFQATT, CDR2 SNEGSKA (reference sequence). The CDR3 is made up of 15 amino acids. The CDR3 region is CSARDLSAGSYEQYF. The CDR3 DNA sequence: TGCAGTGCTAGAGACCTATCGGCCGGCTCCTACGAGCAGTACTTC.

This clonotype was seen a few times. J is TRBJ1-3 and V is TRBV18, with D possibly matching TRBD1 (5 bases). The V gene's germline CDR1 is KGHSH and CDR2 LQKENI. The CDR3 runs to 17 residues. Trimming took off 5 bases at V and 2 bases at J, with 19 bases between the two ends. The CDR3 coding sequence is TGTGCCAGCTCATATATCCCAGGGACTACGGCTGGAAACACCATATATTTT. It encodes CASSYIPGTTAGNTIYF.

This clonotype was counted only a few times. The V and J genes are TRBV18 and TRBJ1-4; no clear D gene. Germline V CDR1 and CDR2: KGHSH, LQKENI. Trimming left V 3 bases short and J 0 bases short, with 11 bases between. This CDR3 has 16 residues. CDR3 protein: CASSPLYMATNEKLFF. CDR3 in DNA: TGTGCCAGCTCACCTCTATACATGGCAACTAATGAAAAACTGTTTTTT.

The rearrangement joins TRBV27 to TRBJ1-3; the D gene is possibly TRBD1 (5 bases). The CDR3 is made up of 15 amino acids. Looked up from germline, CDR1 is MNHEY and CDR2 is SMNVEV (reference sequence). V was trimmed by 6 bases and J by 4 bases, leaving 16 bases between them. The CDR3 DNA follows: TGTGCCAGCAGGGCCCAGCCAGGGCTCGGAAACACCATATATTTT. Translation gives CASRAQPGLGNTIYF.

Worth noting for this clonotype: At one end the junction does not follow the germline gene, possibly because of a read error. The chain combines TRBV10-3 with TRBJ2-5; D remains ambiguous. The CDR3 loop spans 14 amino acids. CDR1 and CDR2 (germline): ENHRY, SYGVKD. CDR3 nucleotides: TGTGCCATCGGTGAGAGAGCAAGTTGGGAGACCCAGTACTTC. Its protein product is CAIGERASWETQYF.

The V gene is TRBV5-1, the J gene TRBJ2-3; TRBD1 is a possible D gene (5 bases). V dropped 8 bases and J dropped 5 bases, with 24 bases sitting between them. The CDR3 runs 16 residues. The germline gives CDR1 SGHRS, CDR2 YFSETQ. The CDR3 is CASARGTTVQVDTQYF. In DNA, the CDR3 is TGCGCCAGTGCAAGGGGAACGACAGTACAGGTAGATACGCAGTATTTT.

As regards this clonotype: An end of the junction differs from the germline gene, which may be a read error. The chain has TRBV9 and TRBJ2-3; the D is unclear. Per germline, CDR1 SGDLS and CDR2 YYNGEE. The CDR3 length is 14 residues. The CDR3 protein is CASSVDSDTDAQYF. The DNA of the CDR3 is TGTGCCAGCAGCGTCGACTCTGATACAGATGCGCAGTATTTT.

This clonotype was observed a handful of times. This rearrangement joins TRBV29-1 to TRBJ1-1; D may be TRBD1 (5 bases). The CDR3 extends over 14 amino acids. Between the trimmed V and J ends, which lost 1 base and 7 bases, there was a span of 16 bases. Germline V gene sequence: CDR1 SQVTM, CDR2 ANQGSEA. For the CDR3, the DNA is TGCAGCGTTGAAGTTCTAGGGGCCACCTTTGAAGCTTTCTTT. Protein sequence: CSVEVLGATFEAFF.

The V gene is TRBV29-1, the J gene TRBJ2-1; TRBD2 agrees at 9 bases. Germline V gene lookup returns CDR1 SQVTM and CDR2 ANQGSEA. The CDR3 consists of 14 residues. Unmatched junction bases numbered 9, after V lost 8 bases and J lost 4 bases. The CDR3 spells CSLRGLAGYNEQFF. DNA of the CDR3: TGCAGCTTGAGGGGCCTAGCGGGGTACAATGAGCAGTTCTTC.

The genes are TRBV6-2 or TRBV6-3 and TRBJ2-5; 9 nucleotides align to TRBD2. The CDR3 runs 17 residues. The V gene's germline CDR1 is MNHEY and CDR2 SVGEGT. Unmatched junction bases numbered 13, after V lost 8 bases and J lost 0 bases. The chain's CDR3 is CASGSWSAGGHQETQYF. In DNA, the CDR3 is TGTGCCAGCGGTAGTTGGTCAGCGGGGGGCCACCAAGAGACCCAGTACTTC.

V usage is TRBV29-1 and J usage is TRBJ1-1, with 7 positions matching TRBD1. Looked up from germline, CDR1 is SQVTM and CDR2 is ANQGSEA. The trim removed 7 bases at V and 1 base at J, leaving 0 bases unmatched. The CDR3 loop spans 11 amino acids. The CDR3 DNA follows: TGCAGCGGGGACAGGAACACTGAAGCTTTCTTT. It is translated as CSGDRNTEAFF. Variable domain in full (rest from reference TRBV29-1 and TRBJ1-1): SAVISQKPSRDICQRGTSLTIQCQVDSQVTMMFWYRQQPGQSLTLIATANQGSEATYESGFVIDKFPISRPNLTFSTLTVSNMSPEDSSIYLCSGDRNTEAFFGQGTRLTVV.

This clonotype was seen a few times. V usage is TRBV12-3 or TRBV12-4 and J usage is TRBJ1-4, with a tentative D call TRBD1 (5 bases). This CDR3 has 13 residues. The ends were cut back, 6 bases at V and 5 bases at J, with 10 bases in the middle. CDR3 region: CASRGTRNEKLFF. The DNA for the CDR3 is TGTGCCAGCAGGGGGACCCGAAATGAAAAACTGTTTTTT.

This clonotype has a count of ten or more. The chain links TRBV6-2 or TRBV6-3 to TRBJ2-2, with D maybe TRBD1 (5 bases). The CDR3 runs 16 residues. V dropped 5 bases and J dropped 0 bases, with 13 bases sitting between them. Germline V lookup: CDR1 MNHEY, CDR2 SVGEGT. The CDR3: CASSRPYRTNTGELFF. The CDR3 DNA reads TGTGCCAGCAGTCGGCCCTACAGGACGAACACCGGGGAGCTGTTTTTT.

This clonotype was found many times. This chain uses TRBV6-5 with TRBJ2-7; D perhaps matches TRBD2 (5 bases). The germline V gene has CDR1 MNHEY and CDR2 SVGAGI. V was cut by 9 bases and J by 0 bases, with 18 bases left in between. There are 15 residues in the CDR3. As DNA, the CDR3 is TGTGCCAGTCGTCGCGTTGGGAGTAGCTCCTACGAGCAGTACTTC. Translation: CASRRVGSSSYEQYF.

This chain connects TRBV7-9 to TRBJ2-5; D perhaps matches TRBD2 (5 bases). The V gene lost 1 base and the J gene lost 0 bases, with 12 bases spanning the gap. CDR1 and CDR2 from the germline V gene are SEHNR and FQNEAQ (reference sequence). The CDR3 is 16 residues long. CDR3 residues: CASSLVWSRDQETQYF. The CDR3 DNA follows: TGTGCCAGCAGCTTAGTGTGGTCGAGGGACCAAGAGACCCAGTACTTC.

In regard to this clonotype: Germline and junction disagree at one end, which may indicate a read error. The J gene is TRBJ2-2, the V gene TRBV7-9, with 8 bases aligning to TRBD1. The germline CDR1 and CDR2 sequences are SEHNR and FQNEAQ (reference sequence). This CDR3 contains 17 residues. The CDR3 loop is CAGSFPRTGSNTGELFF. CDR3 bases: TGTGCCGGCAGCTTTCCCCGGACAGGGAGTAACACCGGGGAGCTGTTTTTT.

The V gene is TRBV15, the J gene TRBJ2-7, with a weak D call TRBD1 (5 bases). V was cut by 0 bases and J by 2 bases, with 20 bases left in between. In germline, CDR1 is LNHNV, CDR2 YYDKDF (reference sequence). The length of the CDR3 is 18 residues. CDR3 in amino acids: CATSRDVFAPQGPYEQYF. CDR3 DNA sequence: TGTGCCACCAGCAGAGATGTCTTCGCGCCCCAGGGCCCCTACGAGCAGTACTTC.

J is TRBJ2-1 and V is TRBV10-2, with 10 nucleotides matching TRBD2. The DNA matches TRBJ2-5 better at its end, which makes the J call doubtful. From germline, CDR1 is WSHSY and CDR2 SAAADI. The CDR3 totals 15 residues. The CDR3: CASSEASGRWETQYF. In DNA form, the CDR3 reads TGCGCCAGCAGTGAAGCTAGCGGGAGATGGGAGACCCAGTACTTC.

The chain links TRBV6-6 to TRBJ1-1, with D possibly matching TRBD1 (5 bases). Germline V gives CDR1 MNHNY, CDR2 SVGAGI (reference sequence). Deletions cut 5 bases from V and 2 bases from J, with 15 bases between. The CDR3 runs 15 residues. The CDR3 reads CASSPSRGSNTEAFF. CDR3 DNA sequence: TGTGCCAGCAGTCCCAGCCGGGGGTCCAACACTGAAGCTTTCTTT.

The chain recombines TRBV16 with TRBJ2-5; D may be TRBD2 (5 bases). The CDR3 loop spans 14 amino acids. The germline gives CDR1 KGHSY, CDR2 FQNENV. The V end was cut by 7 bases, the J end by 2 bases, with 14 bases between. The CDR3 loop reads CASTHGSPQETQYF. The CDR3 coding sequence is TGTGCCAGCACCCATGGGAGCCCTCAAGAGACCCAGTACTTC.

V and J are TRBV12-3 or TRBV12-4 and TRBJ2-7, with 9 bases fitting TRBD2. The CDR3 spans 16 residues. V was clipped by 5 bases and J by 0 bases; unmatched bases: 8. In DNA form, the CDR3 reads TGTGCCAGCAGTCGCCTAGCGGGGTATTTCTCCTACGAGCAGTACTTC. This encodes CASSRLAGYFSYEQYF.

The chain has TRBV6-6 and TRBJ2-7, with 8 bases that match TRBD1. Germline-derived CDR1 and CDR2 are MNHNY and SVGAGI (reference sequence). The ends lost 7 bases at V and 4 bases at J; junction bases unmatched: 9. This CDR3 region has 14 residues. CDR3 in amino acids: CASTMGQDLYEQYF. The CDR3 DNA follows: TGTGCCAGCACAATGGGACAGGACCTATACGAGCAGTACTTC.

The rearrangement links TRBV7-2 to TRBJ2-4, with D possibly matching TRBD1 (6 bases). CDR3 length: 13 residues. From germline, CDR1 is SGHTA and CDR2 FQGNSA. V was clipped by 6 bases and J by 4 bases, with 10 bases between them. The chain's CDR3 is CASSNGQKNIQYF. CDR3 nucleotides: TGTGCCAGCAGTAACGGACAGAAAAACATTCAGTACTTC.

In its sample, this clonotype was seen a few times. V gene TRBV10-3 combines with J gene TRBJ2-1; TRBD1 is a possible D gene (6 bases). The last part of the DNA fits TRBJ2-7 better; the J call may be wrong. Germline assignment: CDR1 ENHRY and CDR2 SYGVKD. CDR3 length equals 12 residues. In nucleotides, the CDR3 is TGTGCCATCGCGACAGGCTCCTACGAGCAGTACTTC. Protein product: CAIATGSYEQYF.

This clonotype was counted between two and nine times. The junction and the germline gene differ at one end; a read error may be behind it. CDR3 loop: CASSPKGGGYETQYF. The CDR3 nucleotides are TGTGCTAGCAGCCCCAAAGGGGGGGGCTATGAGACCCAGTACTTC. The rearrangement uses TRBV7-7 and TRBJ2-5; D might be TRBD2 (7 bases). This CDR3 is built from 15 residues. Germline V gene lookup returns CDR1 SSHAT and CDR2 FNYEAQ (reference sequence).

This clonotype was seen a few times. The chain links TRBV20-1 to TRBJ2-3; 7 nucleotides align to TRBD1. J lost 12 bases, V lost 6 bases, and 9 bases had no gene match. Per germline, CDR1 DFQATT and CDR2 SNEGSKA (reference sequence). This CDR3 is 11 amino acids long. This chain's CDR3 is CSAVNRDRQYF. Written as DNA, the CDR3 is TGCAGTGCAGTTAACCGGGACAGACAGTATTTT.

This clonotype was seen a handful of times. The V call is TRBV6-1, the J call TRBJ2-4, with 13 nucleotides matching TRBD2. CDR3 size: 16 residues. Looked up from germline, CDR1 is MNHNS and CDR2 is SASEGT. Trimming removed 1 base from V and 8 bases from J; junction bases left unmatched: 5. CDR3 sequence (DNA): TGTGCCAGCAGTGAAGAGACTAGCGGGGGGTTAGACATTCAGTACTTC. As protein: CASSEETSGGLDIQYF.